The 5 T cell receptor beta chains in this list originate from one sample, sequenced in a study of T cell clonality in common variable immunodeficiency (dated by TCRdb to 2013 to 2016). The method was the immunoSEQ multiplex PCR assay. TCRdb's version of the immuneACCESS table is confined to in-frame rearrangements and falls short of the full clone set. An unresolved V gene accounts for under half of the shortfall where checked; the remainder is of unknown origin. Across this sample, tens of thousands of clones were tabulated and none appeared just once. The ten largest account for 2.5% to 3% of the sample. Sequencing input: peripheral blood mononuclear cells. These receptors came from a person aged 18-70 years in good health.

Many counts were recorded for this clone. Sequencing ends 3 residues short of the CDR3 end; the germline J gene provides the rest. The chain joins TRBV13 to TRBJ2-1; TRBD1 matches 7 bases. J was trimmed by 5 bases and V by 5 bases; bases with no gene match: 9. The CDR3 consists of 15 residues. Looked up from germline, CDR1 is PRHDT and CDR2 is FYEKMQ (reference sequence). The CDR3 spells CASSHRTGQNNEQFF. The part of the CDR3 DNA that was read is TGTGCCAGCAGCCACCGGACAGGACAGAACAATGAG.

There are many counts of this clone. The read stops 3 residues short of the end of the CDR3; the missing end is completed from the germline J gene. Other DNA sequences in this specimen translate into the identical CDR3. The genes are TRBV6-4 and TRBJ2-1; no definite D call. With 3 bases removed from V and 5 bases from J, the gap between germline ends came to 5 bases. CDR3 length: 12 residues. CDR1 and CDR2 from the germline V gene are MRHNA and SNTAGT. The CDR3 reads CASSDRDNEQFF. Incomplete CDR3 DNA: TGTGCCAGCAGTGATAGGGACAATGAG.

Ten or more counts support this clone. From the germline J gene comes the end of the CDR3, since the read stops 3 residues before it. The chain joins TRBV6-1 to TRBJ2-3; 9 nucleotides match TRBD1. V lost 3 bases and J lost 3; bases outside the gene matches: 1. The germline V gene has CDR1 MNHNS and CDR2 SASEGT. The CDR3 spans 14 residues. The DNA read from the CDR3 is TGTGCCAGCAGTGATGACAGGGGGACAGATACG. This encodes CASSDDRGTDT. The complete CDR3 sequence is CASSDDRGTDTQYF.

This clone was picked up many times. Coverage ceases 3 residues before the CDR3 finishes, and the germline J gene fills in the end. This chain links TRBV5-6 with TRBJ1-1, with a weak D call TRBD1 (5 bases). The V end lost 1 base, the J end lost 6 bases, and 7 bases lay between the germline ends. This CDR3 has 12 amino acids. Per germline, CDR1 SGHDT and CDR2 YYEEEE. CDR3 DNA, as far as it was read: TGTGCCAGCAGCTTGAGGGGTTCTGAA. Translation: CASSLRGSE. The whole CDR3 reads CASSLRGSEAFF.

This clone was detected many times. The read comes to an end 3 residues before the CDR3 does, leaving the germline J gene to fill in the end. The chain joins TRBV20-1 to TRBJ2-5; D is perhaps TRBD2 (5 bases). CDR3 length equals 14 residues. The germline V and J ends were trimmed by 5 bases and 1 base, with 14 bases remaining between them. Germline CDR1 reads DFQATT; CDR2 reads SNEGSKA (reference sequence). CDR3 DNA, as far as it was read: TGCAGTGCTCCCCCAGGACTTTTCCAAGAGACC. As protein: CSAPPGLFQET. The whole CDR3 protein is CSAPPGLFQETQYF.